This is a list of T cell receptor beta chains from one sample in a study of CD8 T cells in ankylosing spondylitis. Via MiXCR, TCRdb re-called the 5' RACE reads, giving one row per CDR3 protein. The sample gives a few hundred thousand distinct CDR3 sequences, more than 20% of which show up once; 3.5% is in the top ten. The sequencing sample was made of blood, either unsorted or a sorted T cell fraction (not recorded which). These receptors all stem from a female donor with ankylosing spondylitis or in good health (not recorded which). CDR3s include the opening cysteine and the closing phenylalanine or tryptophan. Fields, in order: J gene, V gene, clone size, D gene, CDR3 DNA, CDR3 protein. The D gene is left open where the match is weak. Part of the rows lack a size; the others show once, few, many or a class for expanded clones.

>TRBJ2-1|TRBV6-1|.|TRBD2
TGTGCCAGCAGCCGAGCGGGAGGCTACAATGAGCAGTTCTTC
CASSRAGGYNEQFF
>TRBJ1-1|TRBV12-3/TRBV12-4|many|.
TGTGCCAGCAGTCCGGGGTCTGAAGCTTTCTTT
CASSPGSEAFF
>TRBJ2-3|TRBV7-2|few|.
TGTGCCAGCTCCCTTAGGGGGGATCGCCGCACAGATACGCAGTATTTT
CASSLRGDRRTDTQYF
>TRBJ2-7|TRBV7-8|many|TRBD1
TGTGCCAGCAGCTTACTCGCCGGGACAGGGGGTTACGAGCAGTACTTC
CASSLLAGTGGYEQYF
>TRBJ2-1|TRBV11-2|many|.
TGTGCCAGCAGACCCGGAGGGGGCGAGCAGTTCTTC
CASRPGGGEQFF
>TRBJ1-3|TRBV6-1|.|.
TGTGCCAGCAGTGCGACGGCCTACTCTGGAAACACCATATATTTT
CASSATAYSGNTIYF
>TRBJ1-5|TRBV6-2/TRBV6-3|few|.
TGTGCCAGCTTTAGCCGGCCGGGGGTTAATCAGCCCCAGCATTTT
CASFSRPGVNQPQHF
>TRBJ2-1|TRBV5-1|many|.
TGCGCCAGCAGCTTAACGCTAAACCCCGAGCAGTTCTTC
CASSLTLNPEQFF
>TRBJ2-2|TRBV6-2/TRBV6-3|few|.
TGTGCCAGCGTTTGGGGTAGCAAAACCGGGGAGCTGTTTTTT
CASVWGSKTGELFF
>TRBJ2-7|TRBV28|.|.
TGTGCCAGCAGTTTATTTTCAGTGAGAGGGTCCTTGCACGAGCAGTACTTC
CASSLFSVRGSLHEQYF
>TRBJ2-1|TRBV5-1|few|.
TGCGCCAGCAGCTTTGGTGTCAATGAGCAGTTCTTC
CASSFGVNEQFF
>TRBJ1-1|TRBV12-3/TRBV12-4|many|.
TGTGCCAGCAGAAGGGGCCGTGGCGAAGCTTTCTTT
CASRRGRGEAFF
>TRBJ2-7|TRBV7-8|few|.
TGTGCCAGCAGCTTTGCTCAGGGGAACTCCTACGAGCAGTACTTC
CASSFAQGNSYEQYF
>TRBJ2-3|TRBV5-1|few|.
TGCGCCAGCAGCTCTTCGGGTGAAGTTACAGATACGCAGTATTTT
CASSSSGEVTDTQYF